This TCR beta chain was sequenced for a study of blood T cell repertoires in COVID-19. Overall study context: Some COVID-19 samples were acute and others convalescent; all came from the United States, Italy and Spain.

Germline V lookup: CDR1 MDHEN, CDR2 SYDVKM. Trimming pared 1 base from V and 6 bases from J, leaving 7 bases between. The CDR3 is 12 residues long. Across fewer than 25 US areas, participants ranged in age from about 18 to 100 years. In the original workflow: Reference gene primer amplification gave nucleated cell count estimates. Generated by immunoSEQ multiplex PCR, the TCRdb table keeps only in-frame clones and is missing some. The V and J calls and clone size are taken from that table; D and trimming were inferred from the DNA. This table has about 360,000 clones, 80% to 90% appearing once. This sequence was found in a man aged 40-55 years in a cohort exposed to, infected with or recovered from COVID-19 (not recorded which). Input material: PBMCs or T cells enriched from blood (not recorded which). The J gene is TRBJ2-7, the V gene TRBV28; D ambiguous. This CDR3 reads CASSLSGPEQYF. DNA of the CDR3: TGTGCCAGCAGTTTATCGGGTCCCGAGCAGTACTTC.